Listed below are T cell receptor beta chains from one sample, sequenced in a study of PD-1 blockade in classical Hodgkin lymphoma. Measured with immunoSEQ multiplex PCR; TCRdb has only the in-frame clones, and not every one. The table shows tens of thousands of clones, with more than 90% occurring only once. The sequenced sample was peripheral blood mononuclear cells (PBMCs), obtained at baseline. The source of these receptors is a human donor with classical Hodgkin lymphoma. Each CDR3 is given with its conserved first and last residue. The D gene is left open where the match is weak. Not every row has a clone size; where given, it reads once, few, many or a size class.

TRBJ1-5 | NA | TRBD1 | TRBV4-2 | CASSQIGGAGNQPQHF | TGTGCCAGCAGCCAAATAGGGGGCGCGGGCAATCAGCCCCAGCATTTT
TRBJ2-7 | NA | NA | TRBV10-2 | CASSRGHSYEQYF | TGCGCCAGCTCGCGGGGCCACTCCTACGAGCAGTACTTC
TRBJ2-2 | NA | TRBD2 | TRBV27 | CASSLLAGASNTGELFF | TGTGCCAGCAGTTTACTAGCGGGAGCCTCGAACACCGGGGAGCTGTTTTTT
TRBJ2-3 | NA | NA | TRBV9 | CAPPTGLLSSTDTQYF | TGTGCCCCCCCGACAGGACTCTTATCTAGCACAGATACGCAGTATTTT
TRBJ1-1 | NA | NA | TRBV2 | CASSEARAVMNTEAFF | TGTGCCAGCAGTGAAGCGCGAGCAGTTATGAACACTGAAGCTTTCTTT
TRBJ1-1 | NA | NA | TRBV2 | CASSTAGNTEAFF | TGTGCCAGCAGTACAGCCGGAAACACTGAAGCTTTCTTT
TRBJ2-7 | NA | NA | TRBV7-8 | CASSLASGTAGYSYEQYF | TGTGCCAGCAGCTTAGCGAGTGGGACAGCGGGCTACTCCTACGAGCAGTACTTC
TRBJ2-1 | NA | TRBD2 | TRBV2 | CASSVLRLAGVNEQFF | TGTGCCAGCAGTGTGCTACGACTAGCGGGGGTGAATGAGCAGTTCTTC
TRBJ2-2 | NA | TRBD2 | TRBV7-2 | CASSLIITSGNTGELFF | TGTGCCAGCAGCTTAATTATAACTAGCGGGAACACCGGGGAGCTGTTTTTT
TRBJ2-7 | NA | NA | TRBV27 | CASSFGAFYEQYF | TGTGCCAGCAGTTTTGGAGCGTTCTACGAGCAGTACTTC
TRBJ1-2 | NA | NA | TRBV27 | CASSFSGTYGYTF | TGTGCCAGCAGTTTTTCCGGGACCTATGGCTACACCTTC
TRBJ2-5 | NA | TRBD2 | TRBV7-3 | CASSLTAAGGPETQYF | TGTGCCAGCAGCTTAACAGCAGCGGGAGGGCCAGAGACCCAGTACTTC
TRBJ1-2 | NA | NA | TRBV6-1 | CASSEFRGANYGYTF | TGTGCCAGCAGTGAATTCAGGGGCGCGAACTATGGCTACACCTTC
TRBJ2-5 | NA | NA | TRBV10-3 | CAISDAFKETQYF | TGTGCCATCAGTGACGCTTTTAAAGAGACCCAGTACTTC
TRBJ2-1 | NA | TRBD2 | TRBV28 | CASSRGSIGNEQFF | TGTGCCAGCAGCCGCGGGAGTATCGGGAATGAGCAGTTCTTC
TRBJ1-5 | NA | TRBD1 | TRBV19 | CASSTGQGRGQPQHF | TGTGCCAGTAGTACCGGACAGGGACGAGGTCAGCCCCAGCATTTT
TRBJ2-3 | few | NA | TRBV7-9 | CASSQADTQYF | TGTGCCAGCAGCCAAGCAGATACGCAGTATTTT
TRBJ2-5 | NA | NA | TRBV7-9 | CASRDRTQETQYF | TGTGCCAGCAGGGACCGGACCCAAGAGACCCAGTACTTC
TRBJ2-1 | NA | NA | TRBV5-5 | CASSLSYNEQFF | TGTGCCAGCAGCTTATCCTACAATGAGCAGTTCTTC
TRBJ2-7 | NA | NA | TRBV11-2 | CASSLSPFYEQYF | TGTGCCAGCAGCCTTAGCCCTTTCTACGAGCAGTACTTC
TRBJ1-1 | NA | TRBD1 | TRBV28 | CASRRTGAITEAFF | TGTGCCAGCAGACGGACAGGGGCTATAACTGAAGCTTTCTTT
TRBJ1-6 | NA | NA | TRBV7-6 | CASSLLNSPLHF | TGTGCCAGCAGCTTATTGAATTCACCCCTCCACTTT
TRBJ1-1 | NA | NA | TRBV7-9 | CASSASGGKAFF | TGTGCCAGCAGCGCTAGTGGGGGCAAAGCTTTCTTT
TRBJ2-2 | NA | TRBD2 | TRBV14 | CASSVRQEGLVNGELFF | TGTGCCAGCAGCGTTCGACAGGAGGGACTAGTTAACGGGGAGCTGTTTTTT
TRBJ1-1 | few | NA | TRBV27 | CASRDGLMNTEAFF | TGTGCCAGCCGAGACGGCCTCATGAACACTGAAGCTTTCTTT
TRBJ2-1 | once | NA | TRBV7-6 | CASSLVGSGYNEQFF | TGTGCCAGCAGCTTAGTAGGGTCGGGGTACAATGAGCAGTTCTTC
TRBJ1-1 | NA | NA | TRBV6-1 | CASSEVTGGIRNTEAFF | TGTGCCAGCAGTGAAGTTACCGGGGGAATTAGGAACACTGAAGCTTTCTTT
TRBJ2-5 | once | TRBD2 | TRBV5-4 | CASSLPAGSSSGRRETQYF | TGTGCCAGCAGCTTGCCGGCAGGCTCTTCCAGCGGGAGGAGAGAGACCCAGTACTTC
TRBJ2-2 | NA | NA | TRBV5-8 | CASSLGGGTGELFF | TGTGCCAGCAGCTTGGGTGGGGGCACCGGGGAGCTGTTTTTT
TRBJ2-3 | once | NA | TRBV27 | CASHLWESPDTQYF | TGTGCCAGCCACCTTTGGGAGTCCCCAGATACGCAGTATTTT
TRBJ2-3 | NA | TRBD2 | TRBV4-1 | CASSLPAGTSTDTQYF | TGCGCCAGCAGCCTCCCAGCGGGAACTAGCACAGATACGCAGTATTTT
TRBJ1-5 | NA | TRBD1 | TRBV15 | CATSRDGQGGQPQHF | TGTGCCACCAGCAGAGACGGACAGGGGGGTCAGCCCCAGCATTTT
TRBJ1-4 | NA | NA | TRBV2 | CASRAAGWANEKLFF | TGTGCCAGCAGGGCAGCAGGGTGGGCTAATGAAAAACTGTTTTTT
TRBJ2-7 | NA | NA | TRBV27 | CASSLRLGANEQYF | TGTGCCAGCAGTCTCCGTTTAGGAGCGAACGAGCAGTACTTC
TRBJ2-5 | NA | TRBD2 | TRBV28 | CASSGTSGSLLLGTQYF | TGTGCCAGCAGCGGGACTAGCGGGAGTCTCCTTTTAGGGACCCAGTACTTC
TRBJ1-2 | few | NA | TRBV6-1 | CASSGEEVYGYTF | TGTGCCAGCAGTGGAGAGGAAGTCTATGGCTACACCTTC
TRBJ2-3 | NA | NA | TRBV4-1 | CASSPFGQRTDTQYF | TGCGCCAGCAGCCCTTTCGGGCAACGCACAGATACGCAGTATTTT
TRBJ2-1 | NA | TRBD2 | TRBV2 | CASSPGLVALEQFF | TGTGCCAGCAGTCCCGGACTAGTCGCCTTAGAGCAGTTCTTC
TRBJ1-4 | NA | NA | TRBV27 | CASSHDGGLGEKLFF | TGTGCCAGCAGTCACGACGGGGGATTGGGAGAAAAACTGTTTTTT
TRBJ2-7 | NA | TRBD2 | TRBV4-1 | CASSQVIAGGSGQYF | TGCGCCAGCAGCCAGGTGATAGCGGGAGGTTCGGGGCAGTACTTC
TRBJ1-5 | NA | NA | TRBV7-2 | CASSFAGYSNQPQHF | TGTGCCAGCAGCTTTGCCGGTTATAGCAATCAGCCCCAGCATTTT
TRBJ2-6 | NA | NA | TRBV27 | CASSRVAGANVLTF | TGTGCCAGCAGCCGAGTCGCTGGGGCCAACGTCCTGACTTTC
TRBJ2-2 | NA | NA | TRBV28 | CASSLNRLVTTGELFF | TGTGCCAGCAGCTTGAACCGACTAGTCACGACCGGGGAGCTGTTTTTT
TRBJ1-5 | NA | NA | TRBV2 | CASNRENSNQPQHF | TGTGCCAGCAATAGAGAGAATAGCAATCAGCCCCAGCATTTT
TRBJ2-7 | NA | NA | TRBV19 | CASSPGHSYEQYF | TGTGCCAGTAGTCCGGGTCACTCCTACGAGCAGTACTTC
TRBJ1-3 | few | NA | TRBV28 | CASSFWESSGNTIYF | TGTGCCAGCAGTTTCTGGGAGAGTTCTGGAAACACCATATATTTT
TRBJ1-5 | NA | TRBD1 | TRBV10-3 | CAISDRGLGQPQHF | TGTGCCATCAGTGACAGGGGGCTGGGTCAGCCCCAGCATTTT
TRBJ2-2 | NA | TRBD1 | TRBV28 | CASRPGQGITGELFF | TGTGCCAGCAGACCGGGACAGGGTATCACCGGGGAGCTGTTTTTT
TRBJ2-5 | NA | NA | TRBV9 | CASSEPGRETQYF | TGTGCCAGCAGCGAGCCGGGCCGAGAGACCCAGTACTTC
TRBJ2-3 | NA | NA | TRBV5-6 | CASSPTRKLTDTQYF | TGTGCCAGCAGTCCCACTAGGAAGCTCACAGATACGCAGTATTTT
TRBJ2-3 | NA | NA | TRBV6-5 | CASSYISSDTQYF | TGTGCCAGCAGTTACATCTCGTCGGATACGCAGTATTTT
TRBJ2-7 | NA | NA | TRBV11-2 | CASSLMDSPTEQYF | TGTGCCAGCAGCCTAATGGACAGCCCCACCGAGCAGTACTTC
TRBJ1-4 | NA | NA | TRBV5-4 | CASSLGPKDEKLFF | TGTGCCAGCAGCTTAGGACCGAAAGATGAAAAACTGTTTTTT
TRBJ1-4 | NA | NA | TRBV9 | CASSPSAPGSEKLFF | TGTGCCAGCAGCCCCTCGGCCCCGGGGTCTGAAAAACTGTTTTTT
TRBJ1-5 | NA | NA | TRBV2 | CASSGDGKNQPQHF | TGTGCCAGCAGTGGGGACGGGAAGAATCAGCCCCAGCATTTT
TRBJ1-4 | once | NA | TRBV7-8 | CASSSRPGSDWKLFF | TGTGCCAGCAGCTCACGCCCGGGGAGTGATTGGAAACTGTTTTTT
TRBJ2-7 | few | NA | TRBV4-2 | CASSQDGGSTEQYF | TGTGCCAGCAGCCAAGATGGGGGTTCGACGGAGCAGTACTTC